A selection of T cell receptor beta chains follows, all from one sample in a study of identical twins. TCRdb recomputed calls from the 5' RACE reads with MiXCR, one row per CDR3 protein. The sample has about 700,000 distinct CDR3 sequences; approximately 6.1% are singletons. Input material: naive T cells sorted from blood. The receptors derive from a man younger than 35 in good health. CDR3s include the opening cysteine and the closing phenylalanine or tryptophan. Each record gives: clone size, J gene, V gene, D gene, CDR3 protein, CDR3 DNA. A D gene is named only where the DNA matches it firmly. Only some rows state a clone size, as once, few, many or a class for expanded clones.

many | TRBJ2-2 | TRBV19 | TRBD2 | CASSISRDYPTGELFF | TGTGCCAGTAGTATAAGCCGGGACTACCCAACCGGGGAGCTGTTTTTT
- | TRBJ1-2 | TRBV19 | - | CASTSTGYGYTF | TGTGCCAGTACCTCAACGGGCTATGGCTACACCTTC
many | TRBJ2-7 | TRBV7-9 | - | CASSSRTESYEQYF | TGTGCCAGCAGCTCTCGGACGGAATCCTACGAGCAGTACTTC
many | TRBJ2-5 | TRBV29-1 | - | CSVGAIGEVTETQYF | TGCAGCGTTGGGGCGATTGGTGAGGTTACAGAGACCCAGTACTTC
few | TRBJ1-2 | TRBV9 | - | CASSVSPNQGPGGYTF | TGTGCCAGCAGCGTATCGCCCAACCAGGGGCCGGGAGGCTACACCTTC
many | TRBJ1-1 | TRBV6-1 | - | CASSEALMTTVAFF | TGTGCCAGCAGTGAAGCTCTGATGACAACCGTAGCTTTCTTT
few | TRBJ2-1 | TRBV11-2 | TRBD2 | CASSLLAGPHNEQFF | TGTGCCAGCAGCTTGTTAGCGGGGCCCCACAATGAGCAGTTCTTC
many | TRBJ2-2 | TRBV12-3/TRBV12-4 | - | CASRSSSAAGELFF | TGTGCCAGCAGGTCATCTAGCGCGGCCGGGGAGCTGTTTTTT
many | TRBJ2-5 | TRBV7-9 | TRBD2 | CASSSTLAGEGQETQYF | TGTGCCAGCAGCTCCACCTTAGCGGGAGAGGGGCAGGAGACCCAGTACTTC
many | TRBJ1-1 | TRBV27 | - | CASSLSPGSTEAFF | TGTGCCAGCAGTTTATCACCGGGATCCACTGAAGCTTTCTTT
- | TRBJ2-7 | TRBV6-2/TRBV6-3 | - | CASSYSIRGYEQYF | TGTGCCAGCAGTTACTCGATCCGGGGGTACGAGCAGTACTTC
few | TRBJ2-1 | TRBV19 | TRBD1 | CASSPALRQGTNEQFF | TGTGCCAGTAGCCCAGCGCTTAGACAGGGGACCAATGAGCAGTTCTTC
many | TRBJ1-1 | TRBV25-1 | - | CASSDPRQSYEAFF | TGTGCCAGCAGTGATCCGCGACAGAGTTACGAAGCTTTCTTT
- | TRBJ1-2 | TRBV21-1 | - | CASPNYGYTF | TGTGCCAGCCCTAACTATGGCTACACCTTC
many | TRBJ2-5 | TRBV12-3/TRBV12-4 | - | CASSRPRLPQETQYF | TGTGCCAGCAGCCGACCTCGACTCCCACAAGAGACCCAGTACTTC
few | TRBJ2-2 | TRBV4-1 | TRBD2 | CASRSLAGVGTGELFF | TGCGCCAGCAGGTCCCTAGCGGGAGTCGGGACCGGGGAGCTGTTTTTT
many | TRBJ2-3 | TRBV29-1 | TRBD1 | CSVEGTGRPDTQYF | TGCAGCGTTGAAGGGACAGGGAGGCCAGATACGCAGTATTTT
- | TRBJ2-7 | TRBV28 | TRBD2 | CASSVTVSGLSYEQYF | TGTGCCAGCAGCGTCACCGTTAGCGGGCTCTCCTACGAGCAGTACTTC
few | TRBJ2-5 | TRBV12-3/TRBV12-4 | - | CASRVRNGETQYF | TGTGCCAGCAGGGTTAGGAACGGAGAGACCCAGTACTTC
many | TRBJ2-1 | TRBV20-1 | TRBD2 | CSATTETRTRGTYNEQFF | TGCAGTGCTACAACAGAAACTAGGACTAGAGGGACCTACAATGAGCAGTTCTTC
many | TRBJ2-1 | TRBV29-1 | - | CSVDPAGNTYNEQFF | TGCAGCGTTGACCCGGCCGGGAACACTTACAATGAGCAGTTCTTC
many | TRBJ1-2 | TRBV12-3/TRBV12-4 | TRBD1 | CASSERDRGPGYTF | TGTGCCAGCAGCGAGCGGGACAGGGGGCCCGGCTACACCTTC
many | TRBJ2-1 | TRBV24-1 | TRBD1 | CATSDMGQGVETQFF | TGTGCCACCAGTGATATGGGACAGGGCGTAGAGACGCAGTTCTTC
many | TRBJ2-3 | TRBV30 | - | CAWSVLAGSTDTQYF | TGTGCCTGGAGTGTACTGGCGGGAAGCACAGATACGCAGTATTTT
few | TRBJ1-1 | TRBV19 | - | CASSIAAGGTEAFF | TGTGCCAGTAGTATAGCCGCGGGGGGCACTGAAGCTTTCTTT
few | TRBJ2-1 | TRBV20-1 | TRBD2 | CSAREGGGSYNEQFF | TGCAGTGCTAGAGAAGGCGGGGGTTCCTACAATGAGCAGTTCTTC
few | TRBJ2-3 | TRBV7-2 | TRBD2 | CASSLARLAGTDTQYF | TGTGCCAGCAGCTTAGCGAGACTAGCGGGAACAGATACGCAGTATTTT
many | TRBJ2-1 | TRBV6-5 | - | CASSYSSDLQYNEQFF | TGTGCCAGCAGTTACTCTAGCGACCTACAATACAATGAGCAGTTCTTC
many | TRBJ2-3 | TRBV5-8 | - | CASSGTNLDTQYF | TGTGCCAGCAGCGGGACAAACTTAGATACGCAGTATTTT
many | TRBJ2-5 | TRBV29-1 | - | CSVEEGGRWGETQYF | TGCAGCGTTGAAGAAGGCGGACGGTGGGGAGAGACCCAGTACTTC
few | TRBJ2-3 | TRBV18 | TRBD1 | CASSPLARQGGTDTQYF | TGTGCCAGCTCACCACTCGCCCGGCAGGGGGGCACAGATACGCAGTATTTT
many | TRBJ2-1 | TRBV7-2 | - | CASSLGASRISNEQFF | TGTGCCAGCAGCTTAGGCGCTAGCCGTATTAGCAATGAGCAGTTCTTC